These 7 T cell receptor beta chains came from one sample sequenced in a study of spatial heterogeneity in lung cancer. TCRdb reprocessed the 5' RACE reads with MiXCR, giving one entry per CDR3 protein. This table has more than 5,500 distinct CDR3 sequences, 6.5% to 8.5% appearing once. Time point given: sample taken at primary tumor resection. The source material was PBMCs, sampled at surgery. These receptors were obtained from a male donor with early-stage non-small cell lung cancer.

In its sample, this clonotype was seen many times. CDR3 nucleotides: TGTGCCAGCTCACCACCAGCGGGGGGCCAAGAGACCCAGTACTTC. This gives the protein CASSPPAGGQETQYF. The chain links TRBV18 to TRBJ2-5, with 9 bases identical to TRBD2. Germline CDR1 is KGHSH and CDR2 is LQKENI. V shed 0 bases, J shed 1 base, and the junction held 0 bases outside the gene matches. The CDR3 extends over 15 amino acids. The full variable domain, its missing parts supplied by reference TRBV18 and TRBJ2-5, is NAGVMQNPRHLVRRRGQEARLRCSPMKGHSHVYWYRQLPEEGLKFMVYLQKENIIDESGMPKERFSAEFPKEGPSILRIQQVVRGDSAAYFCASSPPAGGQETQYFGPGTRLLVL.

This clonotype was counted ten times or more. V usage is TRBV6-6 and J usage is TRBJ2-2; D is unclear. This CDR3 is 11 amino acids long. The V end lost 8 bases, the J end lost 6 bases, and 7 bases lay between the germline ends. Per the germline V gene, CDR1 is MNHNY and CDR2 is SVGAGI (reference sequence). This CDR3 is CASRFAGELFF. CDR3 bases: TGTGCCAGCCGGTTTGCCGGGGAGCTGTTTTTT.

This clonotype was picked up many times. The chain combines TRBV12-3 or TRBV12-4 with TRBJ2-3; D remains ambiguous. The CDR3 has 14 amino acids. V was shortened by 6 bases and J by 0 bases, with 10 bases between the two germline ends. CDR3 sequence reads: CASSRNPSTDTQYF. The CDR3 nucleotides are TGTGCCAGCAGCAGGAATCCTAGCACAGATACGCAGTATTTT.

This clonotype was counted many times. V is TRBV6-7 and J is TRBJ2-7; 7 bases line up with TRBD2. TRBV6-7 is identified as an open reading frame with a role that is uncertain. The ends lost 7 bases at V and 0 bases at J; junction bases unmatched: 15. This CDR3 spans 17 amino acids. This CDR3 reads CASTAGHGGKSSYEQYV. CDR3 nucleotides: TGTGCCAGCACCGCGGGGCACGGGGGGAAAAGCTCCTACGAGCAGTACGTC.

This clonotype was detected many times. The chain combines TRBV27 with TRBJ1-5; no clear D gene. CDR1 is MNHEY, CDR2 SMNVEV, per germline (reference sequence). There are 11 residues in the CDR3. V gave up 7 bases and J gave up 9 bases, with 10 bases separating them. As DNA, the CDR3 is TGTGCCAGCAACTCGAGGTGGCCCCAGCATTTT. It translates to CASNSRWPQHF.

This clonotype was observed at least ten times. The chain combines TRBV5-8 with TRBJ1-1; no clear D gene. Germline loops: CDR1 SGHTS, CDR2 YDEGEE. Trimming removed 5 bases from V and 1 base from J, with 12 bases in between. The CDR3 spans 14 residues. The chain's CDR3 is CASSSRSANTEAFF. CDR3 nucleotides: TGTGCCAGCAGTTCCAGGTCGGCGAACACTGAAGCTTTCTTT.

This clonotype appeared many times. DNA of the CDR3: TGTGCCAGCAACAAACCGGGGGGAAATCAGCCCCAGCATTTT. Translation gives CASNKPGGNQPQHF. The J gene is TRBJ1-5, the V gene TRBV28; the D gene is possibly TRBD1 (5 bases). The V gene's germline CDR1 is MDHEN and CDR2 SYDVKM. CDR3 length equals 14 residues. V gave up 7 bases and J gave up 4 bases, with 14 bases separating them.